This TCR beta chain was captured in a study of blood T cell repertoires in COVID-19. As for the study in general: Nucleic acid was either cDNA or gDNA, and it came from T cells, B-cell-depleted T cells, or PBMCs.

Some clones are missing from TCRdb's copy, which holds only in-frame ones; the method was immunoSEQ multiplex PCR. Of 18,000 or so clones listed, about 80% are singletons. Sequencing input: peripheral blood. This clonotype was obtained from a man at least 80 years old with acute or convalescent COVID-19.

In DNA, the CDR3 is TGTGCCACCGAGCCCAGGGGGCTCCCTCTTGGCTACACCTTC. Translated, it gives CATEPRGLPLGYTF. The rearrangement links TRBV6-5 to TRBJ1-2; 8 bases line up with TRBD1. The V segment lost 10 bases and the J segment 7 bases; nucleotides outside the gene matches: 14. The CDR3 contains 14 residues. The germline CDR1 and CDR2 sequences are MNHEY and SVGAGI.